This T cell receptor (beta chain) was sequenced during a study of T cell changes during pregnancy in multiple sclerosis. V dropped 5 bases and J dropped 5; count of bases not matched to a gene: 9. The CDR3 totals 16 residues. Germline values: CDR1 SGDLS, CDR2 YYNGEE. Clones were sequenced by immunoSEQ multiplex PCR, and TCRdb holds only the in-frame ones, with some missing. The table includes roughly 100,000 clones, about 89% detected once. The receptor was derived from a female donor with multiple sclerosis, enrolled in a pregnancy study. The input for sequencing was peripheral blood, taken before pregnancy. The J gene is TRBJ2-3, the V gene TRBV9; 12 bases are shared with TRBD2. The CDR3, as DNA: TGTGCCAGCAGTACGGGACTAGCGGGTCTGGTAGATACGCAGTATTTT. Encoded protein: CASSTGLAGLVDTQYF. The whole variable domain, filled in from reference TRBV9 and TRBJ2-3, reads DSGVTQTPKHLITATGQRVTLRCSPRSGDLSVYWYQQSLDQGLQFLIQYYNGEERAKGNILERFSAQQFPDLHSELNLSSLELGDSALYFCASSTGLAGLVDTQYFGPGTRLTVL.